This T cell receptor (beta chain) emerged from a study of PD-1 blockade in classical Hodgkin lymphoma. This CDR3 is built from 15 residues. Germline values: CDR1 SGHKS, CDR2 YYEKEE (reference sequence). J was trimmed by 3 bases and V by 4 bases; bases with no gene match: 4. Brentuximab vedotin exposure varied among the patients, all of whom had relapsed after autologous stem cell transplantation. The repertoire was sequenced with immunoSEQ multiplex PCR; TCRdb's copy has only in-frame clones and lacks some. The data show 25,000 to 40,000 clones, roughly four fifths seen once. Study-wide results and limits: Patients who responded completely had about the same baseline diversity as newly diagnosed patients.

Concerning this clone itself: No antigen is known for it.

The J gene is TRBJ1-4, the V gene TRBV5-5, with TRBD1 matching 9 bases. Sequenced here: peripheral blood mononuclear cells (PBMCs), sampled at baseline. The origin of this receptor is a human donor with classical Hodgkin lymphoma. The CDR3 protein is CASSTRTGANEKLFF. The CDR3 coding sequence is TGTGCCAGCAGCACACGGACAGGGGCTAATGAAAAACTGTTTTTT.